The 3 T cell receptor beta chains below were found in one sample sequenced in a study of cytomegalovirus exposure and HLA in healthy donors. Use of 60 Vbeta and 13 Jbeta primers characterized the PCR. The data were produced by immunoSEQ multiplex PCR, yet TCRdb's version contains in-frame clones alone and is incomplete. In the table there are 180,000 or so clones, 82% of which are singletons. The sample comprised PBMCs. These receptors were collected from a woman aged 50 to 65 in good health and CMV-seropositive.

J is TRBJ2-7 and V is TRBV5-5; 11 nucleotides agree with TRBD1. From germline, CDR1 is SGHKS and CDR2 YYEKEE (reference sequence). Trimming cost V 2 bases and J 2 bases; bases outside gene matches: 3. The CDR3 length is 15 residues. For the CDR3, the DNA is TGTGCCAGCAGCTTCGGACAGGGGGCAGCCTACGAGCAGTACTTC. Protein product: CASSFGQGAAYEQYF.

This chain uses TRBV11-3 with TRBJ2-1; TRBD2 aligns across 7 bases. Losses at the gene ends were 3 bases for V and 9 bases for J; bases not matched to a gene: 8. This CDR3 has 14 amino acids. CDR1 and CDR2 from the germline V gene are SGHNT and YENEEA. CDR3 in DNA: TGTGCCAGCAGCTTGACGGGGGGTTTGTCTGAGCAGTTCTTC. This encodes CASSLTGGLSEQFF.

The CDR3: CTSSTGTSGKVAYEQYF. DNA for the CDR3: TGCACCAGCAGCACGGGGACTAGCGGGAAGGTGGCCTACGAGCAGTACTTC. The chain joins TRBV1 to TRBJ2-5; the D call TRBD2 from the table was never checked on the DNA. The last part of the DNA fits TRBJ2-7 better; the J call may be wrong. TRBV1 is marked as a pseudogene. The CDR3 spans 17 residues.